Included here is one TCR beta chain sequence, with context. Its antigen is undetermined. CDR1 is LGHNA and CDR2 is YNFKEQ in the germline V gene. This CDR3 contains 16 residues. These data originate in a study of T cells expressing NK-cell markers. Overall study results and limits: HCMV specificity was not established for the expanded NKG2C+ T cell clones. Where a few donors were concerned, these clonotypes also led the CD3+CD56-NKG2C+ fraction.

Researchers built TCR beta cDNA using 5'RACE template switching with UMIs. TCRdb re-called the 5' RACE reads and catalogs CDR3 proteins one per entry, DNA excluded. There are about 190,000 distinct CDR3 sequences in the sample, with 20% to 25% held by the top ten. The gene calls are TRBV4-2 and TRBJ2-5; there is no DNA to check the TCRdb D call of TRBD2. The sample taken for sequencing was blood T cells: a sorted CD56 or NKG2C T cell subset, CD4+ or CD8+ T cells, or bulk PBMC T cells (not recorded which). This clonotype was sampled from a man aged 18 to 69 in good health. The CDR3 protein is CASSQEFAGGRETQYF.